This T cell receptor (beta chain) was sequenced during a study of Tregs in tolerant kidney transplant recipients. Whole-study findings and limits: Nucleotide sequences could not be compared across some patients' samples due to primer changes. Findings come from small patient numbers and require larger validation. Donor-specific Treg expansion exceeded global Treg expansion in tolerant patients, suggesting antigen drive.

The method was immunoSEQ multiplex PCR; TCRdb's version includes in-frame clones alone and lacks a portion of them. In the table there are 55,000 to 80,000 clones, under 98% of which are singletons. Per the germline V gene, CDR1 is KGHSH and CDR2 is LQKENI. After removal of 2 bases from V and 0 bases from J, the junction contained 5 bases not matched to a gene. This CDR3 spans 16 amino acids. Regarding this clone: Its target is not known.

The receptor was derived from a human donor who received a combined kidney and bone marrow transplant. The source was Tregs from blood, collected before the transplant. This rearrangement joins TRBV18 to TRBJ2-3; 7 nucleotides line up with TRBD2. The CDR3 spells CASSPFAGESTDTQYF. CDR3 in DNA: TGTGCCAGCTCACCATTCGCGGGAGAAAGCACAGATACGCAGTATTTT.